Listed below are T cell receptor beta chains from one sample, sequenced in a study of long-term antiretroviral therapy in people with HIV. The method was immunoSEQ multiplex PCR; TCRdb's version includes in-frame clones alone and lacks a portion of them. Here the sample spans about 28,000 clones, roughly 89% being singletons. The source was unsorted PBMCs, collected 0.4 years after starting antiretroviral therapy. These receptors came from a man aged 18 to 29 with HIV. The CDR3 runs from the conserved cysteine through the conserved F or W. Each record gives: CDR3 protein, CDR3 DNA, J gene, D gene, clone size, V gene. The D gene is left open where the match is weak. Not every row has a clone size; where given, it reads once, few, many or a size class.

CDR3: CASSLTGGLAGSNEQFF
DNA: TGTGCCAGCAGTTTAACGGGGGGACTAGCGGGGTCCAATGAGCAGTTCTTC
J: TRBJ2-1
D: TRBD2
size: once
V: TRBV27

CDR3: CASSIVGGANEKLFF
DNA: TGTGCCAGTAGTATAGTTGGAGGAGCTAATGAAAAACTGTTTTTT
J: TRBJ1-4
D: NA
size: NA
V: TRBV19

CDR3: CASSYRDIQETQYF
DNA: TGTGCCAGCAGTTACCGGGACATCCAAGAGACCCAGTACTTC
J: TRBJ2-5
D: NA
size: NA
V: TRBV6-5

CDR3: CASSPKGGNEQYF
DNA: TGTGCCAGCTCACCCAAGGGAGGCAACGAGCAGTACTTC
J: TRBJ2-7
D: NA
size: NA
V: TRBV18

CDR3: CASSYRLQGSYEQYF
DNA: TGTGCCAGCAGTTACCGGTTGCAAGGGAGCTACGAGCAGTACTTC
J: TRBJ2-7
D: NA
size: medium-sized
V: TRBV6-5

CDR3: CASSLTGRYYEQYF
DNA: TGTGCCAGCAGCTTGACTGGTAGATACTACGAGCAGTACTTC
J: TRBJ2-7
D: NA
size: NA
V: TRBV7-9

CDR3: CASRLPSGTTDTQYF
DNA: TGTGCCAGCAGGCTGCCTAGCGGGACTACAGATACGCAGTATTTT
J: TRBJ2-3
D: TRBD2
size: NA
V: TRBV6-6

CDR3: CASSPERHPYEQYF
DNA: TGTGCCAGCAGTCCCGAGAGACATCCCTACGAGCAGTACTTC
J: TRBJ2-7
D: NA
size: NA
V: TRBV25-1

CDR3: CASSTGTSLKETQYF
DNA: TGTGCCAGCAGCACCGGGACTAGCCTGAAAGAGACCCAGTACTTC
J: TRBJ2-5
D: TRBD2
size: once
V: TRBV6-5

CDR3: CASRKRGTFYNSPLHF
DNA: TGTGCCAGCAGAAAAAGGGGTACCTTCTATAATTCACCCCTCCACTTT
J: TRBJ1-6
D: NA
size: NA
V: TRBV14

CDR3: CASSLRQGTFSGYTF
DNA: TGTGCCAGCAGCCTAAGACAGGGGACGTTCTCTGGCTACACCTTC
J: TRBJ1-2
D: TRBD1
size: NA
V: TRBV7-9

CDR3: CASSERGYEQYF
DNA: TGTGCCAGCAGCGAAAGGGGGTACGAGCAGTACTTC
J: TRBJ2-7
D: NA
size: NA
V: TRBV27

CDR3: CASSTRGTGAHEQYF
DNA: TGTGCCAGCAGTACCCGCGGGACAGGGGCCCACGAGCAGTACTTC
J: TRBJ2-7
D: TRBD1
size: NA
V: TRBV28

CDR3: CASSYSTGMRSYEQYF
DNA: TGTGCCAGCAGTTACTCGACGGGTATGAGATCCTACGAGCAGTACTTC
J: TRBJ2-7
D: NA
size: NA
V: TRBV6-5

CDR3: CASSLLGGDEAFF
DNA: TGTGCCAGCAGCCTGCTCGGGGGCGATGAAGCTTTCTTT
J: TRBJ1-1
D: NA
size: NA
V: TRBV7-3

CDR3: CASSLDRVAEAFF
DNA: TGCGCCAGCAGCCTCGACAGGGTCGCTGAAGCTTTCTTT
J: TRBJ1-1
D: TRBD1
size: NA
V: TRBV4-1

CDR3: CASSSPGQGPYEQYF
DNA: TGTGCCAGCAGCTCTCCGGGACAGGGTCCCTACGAGCAGTACTTC
J: TRBJ2-7
D: TRBD1
size: NA
V: TRBV7-9

CDR3: CASSWQASGRASGGELFF
DNA: TGTGCCAGCAGCTGGCAAGCGAGCGGGAGGGCCAGCGGCGGGGAGCTGTTTTTT
J: TRBJ2-2
D: TRBD2
size: few
V: TRBV7-8

CDR3: CASSLGPGLPPYNEQFF
DNA: TGTGCCAGCAGCTTAGGTCCGGGACTCCCCCCTTACAATGAGCAGTTCTTC
J: TRBJ2-1
D: NA
size: NA
V: TRBV11-2

CDR3: CSVEGQGFLGEQYF
DNA: TGCAGCGTTGAGGGACAGGGGTTTTTGGGGGAGCAGTACTTC
J: TRBJ2-7
D: TRBD1
size: NA
V: TRBV29-1

CDR3: CASSEPGRINQPQHF
DNA: TGCGCCAGCAGTGAGCCGGGACGGATCAATCAGCCCCAGCATTTT
J: TRBJ1-5
D: NA
size: NA
V: TRBV10-2

CDR3: CASSSPGFYEQYF
DNA: TGTGCCAGCAGCTCACCAGGGTTTTACGAGCAGTACTTC
J: TRBJ2-7
D: NA
size: NA
V: TRBV7-9

CDR3: CASSEGLASSYNEQFF
DNA: TGTGCCAGCAGCGAGGGACTAGCGTCATCCTACAATGAGCAGTTCTTC
J: TRBJ2-1
D: TRBD2
size: NA
V: TRBV5-6

CDR3: CASSQIQGPQPQHF
DNA: TGTGCCAGCAGCCAGATACAGGGGCCCCAGCCCCAGCATTTT
J: TRBJ1-5
D: TRBD1
size: NA
V: TRBV4-2

CDR3: CASSLTLSPEQFF
DNA: TGTGCCAGCAGCTTAACGTTAAGTCCTGAGCAGTTCTTC
J: TRBJ2-1
D: NA
size: few
V: TRBV7-3

CDR3: CASTEIRATNEKLFF
DNA: TGTGCCAGCACCGAAATCAGGGCTACTAATGAAAAACTGTTTTTT
J: TRBJ1-4
D: NA
size: NA
V: TRBV6-1

CDR3: CASSFGAGAMNTQYF
DNA: TGTGCCAGCAGCTTTGGAGCGGGAGCCATGAATACGCAGTATTTT
J: TRBJ2-3
D: TRBD2
size: NA
V: TRBV5-8

CDR3: CASMTSGGALYNEQFF
DNA: TGTGCCAGCATGACTAGCGGGGGGGCTTTGTACAATGAGCAGTTCTTC
J: TRBJ2-1
D: TRBD2
size: NA
V: TRBV6-6

CDR3: CASSPGWDRGSLEQYF
DNA: TGTGCCAGCAGCCCCGGATGGGACAGGGGTTCCCTCGAGCAGTACTTC
J: TRBJ2-7
D: TRBD1
size: NA
V: TRBV7-8

CDR3: CASSLIEGTEAFF
DNA: TGTGCCAGCAGCTTAATCGAGGGGACTGAAGCTTTCTTT
J: TRBJ1-1
D: NA
size: NA
V: TRBV11-2

CDR3: CASSYTDRGLAGDYEQYF
DNA: TGTGCCAGCAGCTATACCGACAGGGGTCTAGCGGGGGACTACGAGCAGTACTTC
J: TRBJ2-7
D: TRBD2
size: NA
V: TRBV5-6

CDR3: CASSQVLEDFNYGYTF
DNA: TGCGCCAGCAGCCAAGTACTCGAAGACTTCAACTATGGCTACACCTTC
J: TRBJ1-2
D: NA
size: NA
V: TRBV4-1

CDR3: CASTATYEQYF
DNA: TGTGCTAGTACAGCCACCTACGAGCAGTACTTC
J: TRBJ2-7
D: NA
size: NA
V: TRBV12-5

CDR3: CASSLALEDNEQFF
DNA: TGTGCCAGCAGCTTGGCTCTAGAAGACAATGAGCAGTTCTTC
J: TRBJ2-1
D: NA
size: NA
V: TRBV5-4

CDR3: CASSTDRGSVGYEQYF
DNA: TGCGCCAGCAGCACTGACAGGGGTTCCGTTGGCTACGAGCAGTACTTC
J: TRBJ2-7
D: TRBD1
size: NA
V: TRBV5-1

CDR3: CASSLAVNEQFF
DNA: TGTGCCAGCAGCTTGGCGGTGAATGAGCAGTTCTTC
J: TRBJ2-1
D: NA
size: NA
V: TRBV5-6

CDR3: CAISGGLGEYNEQFF
DNA: TGTGCCATCAGTGGTGGTCTGGGGGAGTACAATGAGCAGTTCTTC
J: TRBJ2-1
D: NA
size: NA
V: TRBV10-3